This TCR beta chain stems from a study of control samples from healthy donors and cancer patients. Libraries were prepared by immunoSEQ multiplex PCR; TCRdb keeps only in-frame clonotypes and omits some of them. The sample lists around 86,000 clones, over 85% occurring once. There are 18 residues in the CDR3. After removal of 5 bases from V and 7 bases from J, the junction contained 18 bases not matched to a gene. Germline CDR1 is SGHTA and CDR2 is FQGNSA. The gene calls are TRBV7-2 and TRBJ2-5; 11 bases fit TRBD2. The clonotype originates from a woman in her sixties with head and neck cancer. Specimen: PBMCs. As DNA, the CDR3 is TGTGCCAGCAGCCCTCGTGGTAGCGGGAGGGCCTGGGGGGTGACCCAGTACTTC. It specifies CASSPRGSGRAWGVTQYF.